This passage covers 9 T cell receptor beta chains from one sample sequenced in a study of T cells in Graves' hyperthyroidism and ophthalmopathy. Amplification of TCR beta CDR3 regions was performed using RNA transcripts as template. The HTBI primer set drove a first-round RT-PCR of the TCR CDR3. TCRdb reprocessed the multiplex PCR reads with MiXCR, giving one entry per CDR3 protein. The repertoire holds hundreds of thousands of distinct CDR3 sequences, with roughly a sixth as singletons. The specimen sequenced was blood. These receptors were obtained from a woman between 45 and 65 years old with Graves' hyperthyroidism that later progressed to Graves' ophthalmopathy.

The CDR3 DNA sequence: TGTGCTAGTGGTTTGGTAGGAATAGGGATCAATGAGCAGTTCTTC. Its translation: CASGLVGIGINEQFF. The genes are TRBV12-5 and TRBJ2-1, with D unresolved. Per the germline V gene, CDR1 is LGHNT and CDR2 is FRNRAP. The CDR3 is 15 amino acids. The ends were cut back, 0 bases at V and 6 bases at J, with 12 bases in the middle.

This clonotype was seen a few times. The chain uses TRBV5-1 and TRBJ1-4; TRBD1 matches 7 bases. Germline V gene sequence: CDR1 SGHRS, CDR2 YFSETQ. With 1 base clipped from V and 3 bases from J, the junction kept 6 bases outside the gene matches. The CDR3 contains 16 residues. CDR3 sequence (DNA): TGCGCCAGCAGCTTGTCCGGGACAGCTTCTAATGAAAAACTGTTTTTT. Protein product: CASSLSGTASNEKLFF.

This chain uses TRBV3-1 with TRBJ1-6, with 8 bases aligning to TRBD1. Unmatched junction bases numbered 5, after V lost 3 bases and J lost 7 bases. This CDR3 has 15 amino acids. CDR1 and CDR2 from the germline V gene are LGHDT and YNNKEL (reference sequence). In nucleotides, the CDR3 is TGTGCCAGCAGCCACAGGGGGCTAGAAAATTCACCCCTCCACTTT. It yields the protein CASSHRGLENSPLHF. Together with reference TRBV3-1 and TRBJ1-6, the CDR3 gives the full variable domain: DTAVSQTPKYLVTQMGNDKSIKCEQNLGHDTMYWYKQDSKKFLKIMFSYNNKELIINETVPNRFSPKSPDKAHLNLHINSLELGDSAVYFCASSHRGLENSPLHFGNGTRLTVT.

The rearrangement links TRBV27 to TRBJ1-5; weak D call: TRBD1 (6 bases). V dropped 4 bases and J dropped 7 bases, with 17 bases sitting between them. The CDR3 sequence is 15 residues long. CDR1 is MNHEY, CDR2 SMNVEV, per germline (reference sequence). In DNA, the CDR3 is TGTGCCAGCAGTTACCAAGGCGGGGGCTGGCAGCCCCAGCATTTT. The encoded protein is CASSYQGGGWQPQHF.

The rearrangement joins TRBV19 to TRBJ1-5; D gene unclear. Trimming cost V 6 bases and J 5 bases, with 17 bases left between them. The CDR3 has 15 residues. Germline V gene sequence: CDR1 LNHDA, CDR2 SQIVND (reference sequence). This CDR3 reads CASRWNQVQDQPQHF. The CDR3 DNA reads TGTGCCAGTAGATGGAATCAGGTCCAAGATCAGCCCCAGCATTTT.

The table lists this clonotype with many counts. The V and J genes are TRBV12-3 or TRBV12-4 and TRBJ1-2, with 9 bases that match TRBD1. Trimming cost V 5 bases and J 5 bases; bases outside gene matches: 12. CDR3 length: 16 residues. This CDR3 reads CASSAATGGLGYGYTF. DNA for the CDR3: TGTGCCAGCAGTGCCGCGACAGGGGGATTGGGGTATGGCTACACCTTC.

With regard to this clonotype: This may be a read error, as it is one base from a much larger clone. The CDR3 protein is CASSLDPGNTGELFF. The DNA of the CDR3 is TGTGCCAGCAGCTTAGACCCAGGGAACACCGGGGAGCTGTTTTTT. The chain recombines TRBV11-2 with TRBJ2-2; D is uncertain. The V end lost 0 bases, the J end lost 1 base, and 6 bases lay between the germline ends. The CDR3 covers 15 residues. Germline CDR1 reads SGHAT; CDR2 reads FQNNGV.

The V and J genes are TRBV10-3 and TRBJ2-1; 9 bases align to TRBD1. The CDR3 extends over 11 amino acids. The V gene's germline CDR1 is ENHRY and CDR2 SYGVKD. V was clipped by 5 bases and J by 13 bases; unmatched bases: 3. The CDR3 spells CAISTGQGQFF. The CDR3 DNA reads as TGTGCCATCAGTACGGGACAGGGACAGTTCTTC.

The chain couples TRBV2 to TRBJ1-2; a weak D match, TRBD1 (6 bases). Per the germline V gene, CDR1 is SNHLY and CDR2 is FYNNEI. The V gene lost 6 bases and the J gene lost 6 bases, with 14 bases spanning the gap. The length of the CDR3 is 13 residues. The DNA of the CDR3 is TGTGCCAGCAGCCAAATGACAGGTGATGGCTACACCTTC. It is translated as CASSQMTGDGYTF.